The T cell receptor (beta chain) described here comes from a study of vaccination effects on CD4 cells after COVID-19. Before any sequencing was done, the ViraFEST assay used viral peptide pools to expand antigen-specific CD4+ T cells. Subsequent to 10 days of culture, CD4+ T cells were isolated. Participants received two doses of either the BNT162b2 or mRNA-1273 vaccine. None of these healthy vaccinees had been infected with SARS-CoV-2 before vaccination. This CDR3 contains 14 residues. The ends were cut back, 9 bases at V and 4 bases at J, with 16 bases in the middle. Germline V CDR1 and CDR2: KGHDR, SFDVKD. Profiling relied on immunoSEQ multiplex PCR, and the TCRdb table lists in-frame clones only, not all of them. This sample has roughly 71,000 clones; around 80% occur once, and the top ten carry approximately 1.3%. On this clone: No antigen is known for it.

The genes are TRBV24-1 and TRBJ2-3; D is unresolved. The material was CD4+ T cells from PBMCs cultured with HCoV-229E spike peptides, obtained after COVID-19 vaccination. The TCR was taken from a human donor who received a COVID-19 vaccine. In DNA form, the CDR3 reads TGTGCCACCTCGGATGGACCGAAACCAGATACGCAGTATTTT. Amino acids: CATSDGPKPDTQYF.